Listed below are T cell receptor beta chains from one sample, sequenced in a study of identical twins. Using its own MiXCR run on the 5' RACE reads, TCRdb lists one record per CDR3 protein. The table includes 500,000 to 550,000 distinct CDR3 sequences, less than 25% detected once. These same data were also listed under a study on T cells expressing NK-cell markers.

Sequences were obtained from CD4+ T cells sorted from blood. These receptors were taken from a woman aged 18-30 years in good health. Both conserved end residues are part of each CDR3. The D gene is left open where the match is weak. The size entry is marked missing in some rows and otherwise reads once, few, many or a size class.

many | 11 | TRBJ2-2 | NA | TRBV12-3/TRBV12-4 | TGTGCCAGCAGCAACACCGGGGAGCTGTTTTTT | CASSNTGELFF
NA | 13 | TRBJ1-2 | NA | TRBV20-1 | TGCAGTGCTCGGCCGGGGGGCTCGAATGGCTACACCTTC | CSARPGGSNGYTF
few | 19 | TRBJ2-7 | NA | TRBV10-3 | TGTGCCATCAGTGAGTCGAGGGGGGGCGGGTCAGACAGCTCCTACGAGCAGTACTTC | CAISESRGGGSDSSYEQYF
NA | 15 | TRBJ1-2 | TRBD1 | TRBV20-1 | TGCAGTGCTAGAGATGGGGGACAGGGAGGCTATGGCTACACCTTC | CSARDGGQGGYGYTF
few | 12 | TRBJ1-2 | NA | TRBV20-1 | TGCAGTGCCCTTAAGCAGGTTGAGGGCTACACCTTC | CSALKQVEGYTF
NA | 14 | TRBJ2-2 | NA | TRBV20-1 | TGCAGTGCGCGTCGGGGCGGGGACACCGGGGAGCTGTTTTTT | CSARRGGDTGELFF
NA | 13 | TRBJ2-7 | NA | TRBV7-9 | TGTGCCAGCAGCTCTGGCTGGGTCTACGAGCAGTACTTC | CASSSGWVYEQYF
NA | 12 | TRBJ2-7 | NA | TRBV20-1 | TGCAGTGCAGAAGGTCACTCCTACGAGCAGTACTTC | CSAEGHSYEQYF
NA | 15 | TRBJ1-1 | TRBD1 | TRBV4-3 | TGCGCCAGCAGCCCCTTAAAGGGGGCTGGCACTGAAGCTTTCTTT | CASSPLKGAGTEAFF
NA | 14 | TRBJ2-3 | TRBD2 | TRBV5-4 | TGTGCCAGCAGCTTTAGCGGGAGTAAAGATACGCAGTATTTT | CASSFSGSKDTQYF
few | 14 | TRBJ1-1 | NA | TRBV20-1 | TGCAGTGCTAGGGCGCGTGGGGCAGTTGGTGAAGCTTTCTTT | CSARARGAVGEAFF
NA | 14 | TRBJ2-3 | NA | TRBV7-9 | TGTGCCAGCAGCCATAGAACCAGCACAGATACGCAGTATTTT | CASSHRTSTDTQYF
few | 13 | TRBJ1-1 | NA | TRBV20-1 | TGCAGTGCCCACCGCGGGGTGGATACTGAAGCTTTCTTT | CSAHRGVDTEAFF
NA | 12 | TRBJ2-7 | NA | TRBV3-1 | TGTGCCAGCAGCCATGCCGATTACGAGCAGTACTTC | CASSHADYEQYF
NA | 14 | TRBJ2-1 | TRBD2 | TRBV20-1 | TGCAGTGCTCGAGGGACTAGCGGGTTCTATGAGCAGTTCTTC | CSARGTSGFYEQFF
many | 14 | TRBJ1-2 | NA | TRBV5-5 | TGTGCCAGCAGCTTCGGCTTCGGAAACTATGGCTACACCTTC | CASSFGFGNYGYTF
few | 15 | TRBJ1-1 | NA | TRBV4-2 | TGTGCCAGCAGCCAAGATCGAGGCGGGGGAACTGAAGCTTTCTTT | CASSQDRGGGTEAFF
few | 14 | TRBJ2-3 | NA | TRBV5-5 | TGTGCCAGCAGCTTGGTTCAGGGGCCTTATACGCAGTATTTT | CASSLVQGPYTQYF
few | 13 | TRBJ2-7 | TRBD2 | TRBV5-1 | TGCGCCAGCTCAATGGGAGGGTCCTACGAGCAGTACTTC | CASSMGGSYEQYF
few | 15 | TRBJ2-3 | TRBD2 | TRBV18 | TGTGCCAGCTCACCTATAGCGGGAGGGACAGATACGCAGTATTTT | CASSPIAGGTDTQYF
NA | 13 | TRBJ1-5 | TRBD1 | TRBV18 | TGTGCCTCCACAGGGGGTCTCCGGCAGCCCCAGCATTTT | CASTGGLRQPQHF
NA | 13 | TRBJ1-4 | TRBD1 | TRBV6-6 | TGTGCCAGCTCCAGGGGGTCTAATGAAAAACTGTTTTTT | CASSRGSNEKLFF
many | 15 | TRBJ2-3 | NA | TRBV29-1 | TGCAGCGTTGAAAACTGGGACAAGAGCACAGATACGCAGTATTTT | CSVENWDKSTDTQYF
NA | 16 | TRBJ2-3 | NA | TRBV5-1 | TGCGCCAGCAATAGTGCTTCAGGGTCTGACGTCGATACGCAGTATTTT | CASNSASGSDVDTQYF
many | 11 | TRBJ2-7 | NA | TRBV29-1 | TGCAGCGTTGCTTCGCAGTACGAGCAGTACTTC | CSVASQYEQYF
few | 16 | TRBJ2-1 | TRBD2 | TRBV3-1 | TGTGCCAGCAGCCATTTGGGCGGGAGCCACTACAATGAGCAGTTCTTC | CASSHLGGSHYNEQFF
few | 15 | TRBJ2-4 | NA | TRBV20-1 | TGCAGTGCTAGAGCGCCACAGGGTCATGGAAACATTCAGTACTTC | CSARAPQGHGNIQYF
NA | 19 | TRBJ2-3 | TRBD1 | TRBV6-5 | TGTGCCAGCAGTTACGGGCAGGGGGCGTTTGAGGGTAGATCAGATACGCAGTATTTT | CASSYGQGAFEGRSDTQYF
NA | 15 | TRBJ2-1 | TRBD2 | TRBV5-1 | TGCGCCAGCAGCTTGGAAGCGACTAGCGGGATTGAGCAGTTCTTC | CASSLEATSGIEQFF
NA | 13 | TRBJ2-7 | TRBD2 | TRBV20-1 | TGCAGTGCTAGGACTAGCGCTTCCTACGAGCAGTACTTC | CSARTSASYEQYF
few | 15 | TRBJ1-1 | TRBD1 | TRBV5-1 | TGCGCCAGCAGCATAAGACAGGGGGCATACACTGAAGCTTTCTTT | CASSIRQGAYTEAFF
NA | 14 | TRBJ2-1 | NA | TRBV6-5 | TGTGCCAGCAGTTTAGGGGGGGGGTGGAATGAGCAGTTCTTC | CASSLGGGWNEQFF
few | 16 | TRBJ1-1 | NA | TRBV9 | TGTGCCAGCAGCGTAGAATTACTTGGGGGGAACACTGAAGCTTTCTTT | CASSVELLGGNTEAFF
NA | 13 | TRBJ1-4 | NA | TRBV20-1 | TGCAGTGCTAGCTCAGTCCATAATGAAAAACTGTTTTTT | CSASSVHNEKLFF
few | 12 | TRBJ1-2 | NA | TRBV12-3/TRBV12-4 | TGTGCCAGCAGTTTTTCGGTGGGCGGCTACACCTTC | CASSFSVGGYTF
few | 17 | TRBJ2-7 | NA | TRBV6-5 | TGTGCCAGCAGTTACTCCAGGGGGAGGGAGGGGCAGGACGAGCAGTACTTC | CASSYSRGREGQDEQYF
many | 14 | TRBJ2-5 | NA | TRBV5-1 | TGCGCCAGCAGTGCGGGGACAAACCAAGAGACCCAGTACTTC | CASSAGTNQETQYF
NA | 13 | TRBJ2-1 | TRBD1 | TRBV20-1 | TGCAGTGCTAGATTTCACAGGGGGTACGAGCAGTTCTTC | CSARFHRGYEQFF
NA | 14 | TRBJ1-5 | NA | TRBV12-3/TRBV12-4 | TGTGCCAGCAGTTTCGCAGGGCAGAATCAGCCCCAGCATTTT | CASSFAGQNQPQHF
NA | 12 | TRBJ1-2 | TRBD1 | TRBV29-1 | TGCAGCTCACCCCGGACAGGTTTTGGCTACACCTTC | CSSPRTGFGYTF
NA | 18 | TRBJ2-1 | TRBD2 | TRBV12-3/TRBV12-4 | TGTGCCAGCAGTCACCCGAGCACCCTAGCGGAAGTCTACAATGAGCAGTTCTTC | CASSHPSTLAEVYNEQFF
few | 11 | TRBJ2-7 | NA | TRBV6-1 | TGTGCCATCCGACAGAACTACGAGCAGTACTTC | CAIRQNYEQYF
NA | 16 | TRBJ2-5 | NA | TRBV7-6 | TGTGCCAGCAGCTTAGAATCCAATAGGGGAGGAGAGACCCAGTACTTC | CASSLESNRGGETQYF
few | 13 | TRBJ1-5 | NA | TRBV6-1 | TGTGCCAGCCAGCAACTTAGCAATCAGCCCCAGCATTTT | CASQQLSNQPQHF
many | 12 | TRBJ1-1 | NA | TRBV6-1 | TGTGCCAGCAGCGAGACGTGGACTGAAGCTTTCTTT | CASSETWTEAFF
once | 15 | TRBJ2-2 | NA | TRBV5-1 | TGCGCCAGCGCCCCGGGACCTGGGGTCACCGGGGAGCTGTTTTTT | CASAPGPGVTGELFF
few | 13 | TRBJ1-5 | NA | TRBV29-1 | TGCAGCGTTGGAACAGATAGCAATCAGCCCCAGCATTTT | CSVGTDSNQPQHF
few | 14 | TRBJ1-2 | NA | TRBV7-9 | TGTGCCAGCAGCTTTAGTGGCCCAGACTATGGCTACACCTTC | CASSFSGPDYGYTF
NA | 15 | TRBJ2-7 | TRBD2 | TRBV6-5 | TGTGCCAGCAGTTACTCCGCTAGCGGGGTCTACGAGCAGTACTTC | CASSYSASGVYEQYF
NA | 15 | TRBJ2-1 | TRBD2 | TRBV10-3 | TGTGCCATCTCCCGAGAGGCTAGCGGGAGGAATGAGCAGTTCTTC | CAISREASGRNEQFF
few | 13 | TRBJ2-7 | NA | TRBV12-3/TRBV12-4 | TGTGCCAGCAGAAAACAGGGAGGGAAGGGGCAGTACTTC | CASRKQGGKGQYF
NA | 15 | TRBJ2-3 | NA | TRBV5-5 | TGTGCCAGCAGCTTTCAGGCGGGGGCCACAGATACGCAGTATTTT | CASSFQAGATDTQYF
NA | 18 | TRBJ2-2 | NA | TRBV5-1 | TGCGCCAGCAGCCCCACAATCCGGGGGCCTACTAACACCGGGGAGCTGTTTTTT | CASSPTIRGPTNTGELFF
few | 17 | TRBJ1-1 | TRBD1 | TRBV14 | TGTGCCAGCAGCCAACACAGGGGGAGGGTGGGCCACACTGAAGCTTTCTTT | CASSQHRGRVGHTEAFF
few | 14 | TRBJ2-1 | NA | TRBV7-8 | TGTGCCAGCAGCTCGCAGGGAAACTACAATGAGCAGTTCTTC | CASSSQGNYNEQFF
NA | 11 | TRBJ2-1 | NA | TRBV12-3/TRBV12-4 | TGTGCCAGCAGTTTTTATGGTGAGCAGTTCTTC | CASSFYGEQFF
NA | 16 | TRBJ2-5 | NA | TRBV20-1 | TGCAGTGCTCGAAATCCCCGGGACGGCTTAAGTGAGACCCAGTACTTC | CSARNPRDGLSETQYF
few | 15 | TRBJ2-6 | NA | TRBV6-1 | TGTGCCAGCAGCCGGGTCTCCTCTGGGGCCAACGTCCTGACTTTC | CASSRVSSGANVLTF
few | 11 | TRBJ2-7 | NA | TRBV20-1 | TGCAGTGCCCCCTTCAAGTACGAGCAGTACTTC | CSAPFKYEQYF